Listed here are 8 T cell receptor beta chains from one sample, sequenced in a study of cytomegalovirus exposure and HLA in healthy donors. PCR used 60 Vbeta primers and 13 Jbeta primers. TCRdb keeps only in-frame clones here, not all; method: immunoSEQ multiplex PCR. This table has about 130,000 clones, 65% to 90% appearing once. Input material: PBMCs. The receptors originated from a man in his fifties in good health and CMV-seronegative.

The count of this clone is one. The chain links TRBV6-1 to TRBJ1-3; D possibly corresponds to TRBD1 (5 bases). V was trimmed by 6 bases and J by 3 bases, leaving 15 bases between them. The CDR3 spans 15 residues. Germline-derived CDR1 and CDR2 are MNHNS and SASEGT. The CDR3 nucleotides are TGTGCCAGCAGAGGGGTCGGATTCTTTGGAAACACCATATATTTT. Translating gives CASRGVGFFGNTIYF.

The chain uses TRBV6-1 and TRBJ1-2; D not resolved. Germline V gene sequence: CDR1 MNHNS, CDR2 SASEGT. CDR3 size: 13 residues. Between the trimmed V and J ends, which lost 2 bases and 5 bases, there was a span of 9 bases. The CDR3 DNA follows: TGTGCCAGCAGTGAATGGAGGAGATATGGCTACACCTTC. Protein sequence: CASSEWRRYGYTF.

V usage is TRBV27 and J usage is TRBJ2-7; 7 bases fit TRBD2. The CDR3 covers 13 residues. CDR1 and CDR2 (germline): MNHEY, SMNVEV (reference sequence). V was clipped by 5 bases and J by 3 bases; unmatched bases: 4. The CDR3 region has the DNA TGTGCCAGCAGTGGGGACTACCGCTACGAGCAGTACTTC. This sequence encodes CASSGDYRYEQYF.

The chain is built from TRBV5-4 and TRBJ1-2; 7 bases are shared with TRBD1. This CDR3 region has 14 residues. J gave up 7 bases and V 6 bases, and 12 bases lay outside the gene matches. The germline V gene encodes CDR1 SGHNT and CDR2 YYREEE (reference sequence). This chain's CDR3 is CASMRDSPYGGYTF. In DNA, the CDR3 is TGTGCCAGCATGAGGGACAGTCCCTATGGTGGCTACACCTTC.

This chain connects TRBV7-9 to TRBJ1-2, with D possibly TRBD1 on 5 matching bases. Germline values: CDR1 SEHNR, CDR2 FQNEAQ (reference sequence). This CDR3 has 15 residues. V was cut by 1 base and J by 8 bases, with 17 bases left in between. The CDR3 bases are TGTGCCAGCAGCTTAGGGTTAGTCAGGGTGGAAGGCTACACCTTC. It yields the protein CASSLGLVRVEGYTF.

V gene TRBV15 combines with J gene TRBJ1-4, with 8 bases identical to TRBD1. V trimming: 1 base; J trimming: 13 bases; junction bases outside the gene matches: 14. The CDR3 totals 16 residues. Germline V gene sequence: CDR1 LNHNV, CDR2 YYDKDF (reference sequence). The CDR3, as DNA: TGTGCCACCAGCAGAGTCTGGGACAGGAAGAATCGGGGACTGTTTTTT. Translating gives CATSRVWDRKNRGLFF.

The gene calls are TRBV19 and TRBJ1-2; no reliable D call. Germline lookup yields CDR1 LNHDA and CDR2 SQIVND (reference sequence). Trimming removed 5 bases at V and 2 bases at J, with 9 bases between. The CDR3 covers 13 residues. The CDR3 bases are TGTGCCAGTAGTGTGGCAGTCAACTATGGCTACACCTTC. Amino acid sequence: CASSVAVNYGYTF. The variable domain in full, completed from reference TRBV19 and TRBJ1-2, reads DGGITQSPKYLFRKEGQNVTLSCEQNLNHDAMYWYRQDPGQGLRLIYYSQIVNDFQKGDIAEGYSVSREKKESFPLTVTSAQKNPTAFYLCASSVAVNYGYTFGSGTRLTVV.

The chain combines TRBV11-2 with TRBJ2-3; 8 bases are a match to TRBD2. The V segment lost 5 bases and the J segment 6 bases; nucleotides outside the gene matches: 4. The CDR3 consists of 13 residues. Per germline, CDR1 SGHAT and CDR2 FQNNGV. CDR3: CASSPGLGDTQYF. In nucleotides, the CDR3 is TGTGCCAGCAGCCCGGGACTAGGGGATACGCAGTATTTT. The variable domain in full, with the rest retrieved from reference TRBV11-2 and TRBJ2-3, is EAGVAQSPRYKIIEKRQSVAFWCNPISGHATLYWYQQILGQGPKLLIQFQNNGVVDDSQLPKDRFSAERLKGVDSTLKIQPAKLEDSAVYLCASSPGLGDTQYFGPGTRLTVL.